The entry below describes one T cell receptor (beta chain). Assay: immunoSEQ multiplex PCR; the TCRdb copy retains only in-frame clones and omits some. The table records some 60,000 clones, around 80% of them present only once. These data are taken from a study of T cell responses to AZD1222 COVID-19 vaccine. Germline V gives CDR1 SEHNR, CDR2 FQNEAQ (reference sequence). V was cut by 0 bases and J by 1 base, with 6 bases left in between. CDR3 length: 14 residues. This TCR derives from an adult who received the AZD1222 COVID-19 vaccine. This specimen consisted of peripheral blood, obtained 28 days after the second AZD1222 dose. The chain has TRBV7-9 and TRBJ2-5; D not certain. The CDR3 bases are TGTGCCAGCAGCTTAGCTCGCTCCCAAGAGACCCAGTACTTC. It encodes CASSLARSQETQYF.